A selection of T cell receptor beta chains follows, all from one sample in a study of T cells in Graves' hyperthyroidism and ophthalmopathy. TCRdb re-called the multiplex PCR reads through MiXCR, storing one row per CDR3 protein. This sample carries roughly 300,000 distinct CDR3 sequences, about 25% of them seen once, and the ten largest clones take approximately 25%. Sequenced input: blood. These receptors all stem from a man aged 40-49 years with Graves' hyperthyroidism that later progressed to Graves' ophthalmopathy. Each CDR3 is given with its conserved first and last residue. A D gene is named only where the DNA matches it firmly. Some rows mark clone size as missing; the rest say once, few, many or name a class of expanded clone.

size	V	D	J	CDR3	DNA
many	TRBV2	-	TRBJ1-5	CASRDNNQPQHF	TGTGCCAGCAGGGACAACAATCAGCCCCAGCATTTT
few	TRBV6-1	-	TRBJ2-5	CASSERGAYQETQYF	TGTGCCAGCAGTGAACGGGGGGCGTACCAAGAGACCCAGTACTTC
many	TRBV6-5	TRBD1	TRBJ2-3	CASSYTGADTQYF	TGTGCCAGCAGCTACACAGGGGCAGATACGCAGTATTTT
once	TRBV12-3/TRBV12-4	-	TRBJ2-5	CASTPGTEETQYF	TGTGCCAGCACCCCCGGGACTGAAGAGACCCAGTACTTC
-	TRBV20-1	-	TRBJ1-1	CSARMRQSTFMNTEAFF	TGCAGTGCTAGAATGCGTCAGTCCACCTTCATGAACACTGAAGCTTTCTTT
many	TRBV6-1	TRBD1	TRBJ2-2	CASGGTGDYTGELFF	TGTGCCAGCGGCGGGACAGGGGATTACACCGGGGAGCTGTTTTTT
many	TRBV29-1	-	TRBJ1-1	CSVGVGLNTEAFF	TGCAGCGTTGGGGTCGGTTTGAACACTGAAGCTTTCTTT
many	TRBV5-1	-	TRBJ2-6	CASSPRDSGANVLTF	TGCGCCAGCAGCCCCCGGGACTCTGGGGCCAACGTCCTGACTTTC
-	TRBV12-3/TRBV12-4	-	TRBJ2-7	CASSLRNEQYF	TGTGCCAGCAGTTTACGAAACGAGCAGTACTTC
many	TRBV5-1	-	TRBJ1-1	CASSLDRPGTEAFF	TGCGCCAGCAGCTTGGACAGGCCAGGCACTGAAGCTTTCTTT
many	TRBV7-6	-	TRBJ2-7	CASSLSLGLGEQYF	TGTGCCAGCAGCTTAAGTCTGGGGTTGGGCGAGCAGTACTTC
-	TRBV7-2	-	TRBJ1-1	CASSRKAANTEAFF	TGTGCCAGCAGTCGAAAGGCAGCAAACACTGAAGCTTTCTTT
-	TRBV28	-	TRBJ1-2	CASSSASNYGYTF	TGTGCCAGCAGTTCCGCGTCTAACTATGGCTACACCTTC
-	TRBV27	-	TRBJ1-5	CASIQPQHF	TGTGCCAGCATTCAGCCCCAGCATTTT
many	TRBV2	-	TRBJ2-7	CASTYGLKAYEQYF	TGTGCCAGCACTTACGGACTGAAAGCCTACGAGCAGTACTTC
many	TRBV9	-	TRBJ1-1	CASSVEGRDIINTEAFF	TGTGCCAGCAGCGTAGAGGGCCGGGACATAATTAACACTGAAGCTTTCTTT
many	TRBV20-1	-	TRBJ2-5	CSARATRGEVFETQYF	TGCAGTGCTAGAGCAACCAGGGGGGAGGTATTCGAGACCCAGTACTTC
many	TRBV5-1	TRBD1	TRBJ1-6	CASSLAGTGTSPLHF	TGCGCCAGCAGCCTGGCCGGGACAGGGACTTCACCCCTCCACTTT
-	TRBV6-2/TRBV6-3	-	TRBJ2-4	CASSYSGRIQYF	TGTGCCAGCAGTTACTCGGGGCGCATTCAGTACTTC
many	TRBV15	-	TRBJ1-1	CATSRDLGLNTEAFF	TGTGCCACCAGCAGAGATCTGGGATTGAACACTGAAGCTTTCTTT
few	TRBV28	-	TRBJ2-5	CASSTPYRAGRQETQYF	TGTGCCAGCAGTACCCCTTACAGGGCCGGGCGCCAAGAGACCCAGTACTTC
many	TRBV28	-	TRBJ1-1	CASSDSGHRNTEAFF	TGTGCCAGCAGTGACTCGGGACACCGGAACACTGAAGCTTTCTTT
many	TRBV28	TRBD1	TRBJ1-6	CASARDRGSPLHF	TGTGCCAGCGCGCGGGACAGGGGATCACCCCTCCACTTT
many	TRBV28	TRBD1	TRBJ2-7	CASSFRQGTYEQYF	TGTGCCAGCAGTTTCCGACAGGGAACCTACGAGCAGTACTTC
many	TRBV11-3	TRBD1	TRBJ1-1	CASSLGTGNTEAFF	TGTGCCAGCAGCTTAGGGACAGGGAACACTGAAGCTTTCTTT
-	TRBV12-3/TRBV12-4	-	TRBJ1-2	CASSPRTVNLPGYTF	TGTGCCAGCAGTCCACGGACAGTGAACCTCCCCGGCTACACCTTC
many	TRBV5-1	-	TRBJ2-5	CATKRGRAGEETQYF	TGCGCCACCAAACGGGGCAGGGCTGGGGAAGAGACCCAGTACTTC
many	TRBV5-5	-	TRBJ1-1	CASSLIENTEAFF	TGTGCCAGCAGCCTGATCGAGAACACTGAAGCTTTCTTT
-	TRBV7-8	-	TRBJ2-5	CASSLGSLIPQETQYF	TGTGCCAGCAGCTTAGGATCGCTTATCCCACAAGAGACCCAGTACTTC
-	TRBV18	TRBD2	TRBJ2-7	CASSPYTRTSEAYEQYF	TGTGCCAGCTCACCTTACACCCGGACTAGCGAGGCCTACGAGCAGTACTTC
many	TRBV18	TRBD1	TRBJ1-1	CASSPGTGDTEAFF	TGTGCCAGCTCACCCGGGACAGGAGACACTGAAGCTTTCTTT
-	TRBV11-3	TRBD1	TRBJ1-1	CASSLWTGGTEAFF	TGTGCCAGCAGCCTTTGGACAGGGGGAACTGAAGCTTTCTTT
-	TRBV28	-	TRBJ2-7	CASSFGGPYRVGQYF	TGTGCCAGCAGTTTCGGGGGCCCTTACCGAGTCGGGCAGTACTTC
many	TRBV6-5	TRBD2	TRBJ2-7	CASSYQAGGSYEQYF	TGTGCCAGCAGTTACCAAGCGGGAGGGTCCTACGAGCAGTACTTC
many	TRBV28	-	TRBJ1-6	CASPGGRDNNSPLHF	TGTGCCAGCCCAGGAGGACGGGATAATAATTCACCCCTCCACTTT
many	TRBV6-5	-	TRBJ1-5	CASSYLGSNQPQHF	TGTGCCAGCAGTTACTTGGGCTCCAATCAGCCCCAGCATTTT
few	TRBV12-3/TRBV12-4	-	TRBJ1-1	CASTADGNTEAFF	TGTGCCAGCACCGCGGACGGGAACACTGAAGCTTTCTTT
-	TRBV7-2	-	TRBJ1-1	CASSLDFNTEAFF	TGTGCCAGCAGCTTAGATTTTAACACTGAAGCTTTCTTT
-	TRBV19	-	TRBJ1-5	CASSIATGEAPQHF	TGTGCCAGTAGTATAGCGACAGGTGAGGCGCCCCAGCATTTT
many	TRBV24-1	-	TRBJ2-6	CATSDPLGGAGANVLTF	TGTGCCACCAGTGATCCCCTTGGGGGAGCTGGGGCCAACGTCCTGACTTTC
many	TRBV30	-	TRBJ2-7	CAWRSPGAGSYEQYF	TGTGCCTGGAGGTCCCCCGGAGCGGGCTCCTACGAGCAGTACTTC
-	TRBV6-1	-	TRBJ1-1	CASSGSFFEAMNTEAFF	TGTGCCAGCAGTGGATCCTTTTTTGAGGCAATGAACACTGAAGCTTTCTTT
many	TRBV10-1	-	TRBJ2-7	CASSETGNSYEQYF	TGCGCCAGCAGTGAAACGGGGAACTCCTACGAGCAGTACTTC
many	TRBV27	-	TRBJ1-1	CASSCTEAFF	TGTGCCAGCAGTTGCACTGAAGCTTTCTTT
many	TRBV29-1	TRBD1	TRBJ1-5	CSVGTGGQPQHF	TGCAGCGTTGGGACAGGAGGACAGCCCCAGCATTTT
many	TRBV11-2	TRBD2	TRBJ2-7	CASSLRNLGSGRAYEQYF	TGTGCCAGCAGCTTAAGGAATCTGGGTAGCGGGAGGGCCTACGAGCAGTACTTC
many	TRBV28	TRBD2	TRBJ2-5	CASSFGGSQETQYF	TGTGCCAGCAGTTTCGGGGGGTCCCAAGAGACCCAGTACTTC
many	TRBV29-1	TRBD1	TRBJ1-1	CSVQRQGLNTEAFF	TGCAGCGTTCAACGACAGGGTTTGAACACTGAAGCTTTCTTT
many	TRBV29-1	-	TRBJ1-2	CSVGGQTTGYGYTF	TGCAGCGTGGGCGGACAGACCACTGGCTATGGCTACACCTTC
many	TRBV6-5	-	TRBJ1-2	CASGGNPYGYTF	TGTGCCAGCGGGGGAAATCCCTATGGCTACACCTTC
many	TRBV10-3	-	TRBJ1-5	CAISESNRLDQPQHF	TGTGCCATCAGTGAGTCGAACAGATTAGATCAGCCCCAGCATTTT
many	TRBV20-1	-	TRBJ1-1	CSGILGQNTEAFF	TGCAGTGGTATCTTGGGTCAGAACACTGAAGCTTTCTTT
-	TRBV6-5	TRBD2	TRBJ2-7	CASGNGGGAEQYF	TGTGCCAGCGGTAACGGGGGAGGGGCCGAGCAGTACTTC
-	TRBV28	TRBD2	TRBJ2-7	CASSLGTSGVVYEQYF	TGTGCCAGCAGTCTCGGGACTAGCGGGGTTGTCTACGAGCAGTACTTC
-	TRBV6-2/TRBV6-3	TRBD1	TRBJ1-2	CASTHGRTGEYGYTF	TGTGCCAGCACTCACGGAAGGACAGGGGAATATGGCTACACCTTC
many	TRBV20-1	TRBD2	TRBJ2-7	CSASLLAGQTYEQYF	TGCAGTGCTTCCCTCCTAGCGGGACAAACCTACGAGCAGTACTTC
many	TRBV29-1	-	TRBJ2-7	CSVQGGGSYEQYF	TGCAGCGTTCAGGGGGGAGGATCCTACGAGCAGTACTTC
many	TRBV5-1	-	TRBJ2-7	CASSLGIGQTYEQYF	TGCGCCAGCAGCTTGGGTATAGGACAAACCTACGAGCAGTACTTC
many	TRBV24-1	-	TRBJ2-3	CATSDIGDAGTDTQYF	TGTGCCACCAGTGATATCGGAGACGCGGGCACAGATACGCAGTATTTT